These 30 T cell receptor beta chains originate from one sample sequenced in a study of T cell clonotyping in hematopoietic cell transplantation. Using immunoSEQ multiplex PCR, the repertoire was profiled, and TCRdb retains in-frame clones only, with some absent. The data contain roughly 10,000 clones, about 77% of them seen just once; the ten biggest clones take up roughly 7.9%. The sequenced sample was PBMCs, obtained 30 days after allogeneic stem cell transplant. Receptors originate from a female patient in her thirties or forties who had an allogeneic stem cell transplant from a related donor, so T cells may come from the graft donor. Some clones in this sample may be carry-over from other donors' samples.

The chain employs TRBV5-6 and TRBJ1-1; tentatively, D is TRBD1 (6 bases). Between the trimmed V and J ends, which lost 7 bases and 3 bases, there was a span of 13 bases. CDR1 is SGHDT and CDR2 is YYEEEE in the germline V gene. This CDR3 is 13 amino acids long. CDR3 sequence: CASWDKRDTEAFF. CDR3 nucleotides: TGTGCCAGCTGGGACAAGAGGGACACTGAAGCTTTCTTT. Full variable domain (outside the CDR3, taken from reference TRBV5-6 and TRBJ1-1): DAGVTQSPTHLIKTRGQQVTLRCSPKSGHDTVSWYQQALGQGPQFIFQYYEEEERQRGNFPDRFSGHQFPNYSSELNVNALLLGDSALYLCASWDKRDTEAFFGQGTRLTVV.

The genes are TRBV20-1 and TRBJ2-5, with D unresolved. CDR3 length: 11 residues. V lost 5 bases to trimming and J lost 1 base, with 5 bases between them. Per germline, CDR1 DFQATT and CDR2 SNEGSKA (reference sequence). The CDR3 sequence: CSAQFQETQYF. The CDR3 DNA follows: TGCAGTGCTCAGTTCCAAGAGACCCAGTACTTC.

This chain joins TRBV27 and TRBJ2-3; 8 bases map to TRBD2. The length of the CDR3 is 15 residues. CDR1 is MNHEY, CDR2 SMNVEV, per germline (reference sequence). After removal of 2 bases from V and 2 bases from J, the junction contained 3 bases not matched to a gene. CDR3 amino acids: CASSLAGGLTDTQYF. Here the CDR3 DNA reads TGTGCCAGCAGTTTAGCGGGAGGCCTCACAGATACGCAGTATTTT.

J is TRBJ2-6 and V is TRBV30; D gene ambiguous. V was cut by 2 bases and J by 0 bases, with 8 bases left in between. Per the germline V gene, CDR1 is GTSNPN and CDR2 is SVGIG (reference sequence). There are 15 residues in the CDR3. CDR3 region: CAWSSRSSGANVLTF. The CDR3 nucleotides are TGTGCCTGGAGTTCCAGGAGCTCTGGGGCCAACGTCCTGACTTTC.

The CDR3 spells CASSKTGGLANEKLFF. CDR3 in DNA: TGTGCCAGCAGCAAGACAGGGGGCTTGGCTAATGAAAAACTGTTTTTT. The J gene is TRBJ1-4, the V gene TRBV11-2, with 10 nucleotides matching TRBD1. The CDR3 runs to 16 residues. Trimming took 5 bases from V and 3 from J; bases not matched to a gene: 6. The V gene's germline CDR1 is SGHAT and CDR2 FQNNGV.

The rearrangement links TRBV18 to TRBJ1-2; D may be TRBD1 (5 bases). Germline V gene sequence: CDR1 KGHSH, CDR2 LQKENI. The CDR3 is 13 residues long. V dropped 2 bases and J dropped 3 bases, with 7 bases sitting between them. As DNA, the CDR3 is TGTGCCAGCTCACCAGAACAGGACTATGGCTACACCTTC. This codes for CASSPEQDYGYTF. Combining the CDR3 with reference TRBV18 and TRBJ1-2 gives the whole variable domain NAGVMQNPRHLVRRRGQEARLRCSPMKGHSHVYWYRQLPEEGLKFMVYLQKENIIDESGMPKERFSAEFPKEGPSILRIQQVVRGDSAAYFCASSPEQDYGYTFGSGTRLTVV.

The chain recombines TRBV6-1 with TRBJ1-1, with D possibly TRBD1 on 5 matching bases. Germline values: CDR1 MNHNS, CDR2 SASEGT. Trimming left V 5 bases short and J 7 bases short, with 20 bases between. This CDR3 is built from 15 residues. This CDR3 reads CASSSLGGVYNEAFF. The CDR3 DNA sequence: TGTGCCAGCAGTTCTCTTGGGGGGGTATACAATGAAGCTTTCTTT.

The rearrangement uses TRBV12-5 and TRBJ1-4, with D unresolved. Germline CDR1 LGHNT, CDR2 FRNRAP. Trimming removed 6 bases at V and 14 bases at J, with 10 bases between. CDR3 length equals 10 residues. The chain's CDR3 is CASGDSVLFF. The CDR3 coding sequence is TGTGCTAGTGGGGATTCAGTCCTGTTTTTT.

J is TRBJ2-1 and V is TRBV2, with TRBD2 matching 11 bases. The CDR3 has 13 residues. J was trimmed by 6 bases and V by 8 bases; bases with no gene match: 3. Germline V gene lookup returns CDR1 SNHLY and CDR2 FYNNEI. This CDR3 is CASPLAGGNEQFF. The CDR3 DNA is TGTGCCAGCCCCCTAGCGGGAGGCAATGAGCAGTTCTTC. Variable domain in full (rest from reference TRBV2 and TRBJ2-1): EPEVTQTPSHQVTQMGQEVILRCVPISNHLYFYWYRQILGQKVEFLVSFYNNEISEKSEIFDDQFSVERPDGSNFTLKIRSTKLEDSAMYFCASPLAGGNEQFFGPGTRLTVL.

This chain joins TRBV29-1 and TRBJ2-3; 7 bases are a match to TRBD2. V lost 7 bases to trimming and J lost 2 bases; unmatched junction nucleotides: 9. This CDR3 region has 14 residues. Germline values: CDR1 SQVTM, CDR2 ANQGSEA. The CDR3 nucleotides are TGCAGCGCCGTAGCGGGCCCACACACAGATACGCAGTATTTT. Its protein is CSAVAGPHTDTQYF.

The gene calls are TRBV7-6 and TRBJ2-7; 14 bases map to TRBD2. This CDR3 comprises 18 residues. The J segment lost 1 base and the V segment lost 5 bases, leaving 10 bases of the junction unmatched. Germline V lookup: CDR1 SGHVS, CDR2 FNYEAQ. The CDR3 DNA follows: TGTGCCAGCAGCCCTGGACTAGCGGGAGGTGATAATTCCTACGAGCAGTACTTC. The encoded protein is CASSPGLAGGDNSYEQYF.

The table lists this clone with a few counts. This chain uses TRBV27 with TRBJ2-7; TRBD1 aligns across 12 bases. Germline CDR1 and CDR2: MNHEY and SMNVEV (reference sequence). The trim removed 5 bases at V and 5 bases at J, leaving 13 bases unmatched. The CDR3 extends over 17 amino acids. CDR3 bases: TGTGCCAGCAGTCTCACCCCTCCGGGACAGGGGGCTAACGAGCAGTACTTC. It codes for CASSLTPPGQGANEQYF.

This clone was picked up a small number of times. Other DNA sequences in the sample encode the same CDR3. V and J are TRBV9 and TRBJ2-5; D remains unclear. The V and J ends lost 0 bases and 5 bases respectively, with 8 bases between them. Germline CDR1 reads SGDLS; CDR2 reads YYNGEE. The CDR3 is 13 amino acids. The CDR3 loop is CASSVARTETQYF. In nucleotides, the CDR3 is TGTGCCAGCAGCGTAGCTAGAACCGAGACCCAGTACTTC.

This sequence joins TRBV7-2 and TRBJ2-1; weak D call: TRBD2 (6 bases). V was clipped by 5 bases and J by 6 bases, with 14 bases between them. The CDR3 covers 14 residues. The germline V gene encodes CDR1 SGHTA and CDR2 FQGNSA. CDR3 protein: CASSLVWGGNEQFF. DNA of the CDR3: TGTGCCAGCAGCCTGGTCTGGGGAGGCAATGAGCAGTTCTTC. The full variable domain, in which reference TRBV7-2 and TRBJ2-1 provide the parts outside the CDR3, is GAGVSQSPSNKVTEKGKDVELRCDPISGHTALYWYRQSLGQGLEFLIYFQGNSAPDKSGLPSDRFSAERTGGSVSTLTIQRTQQEDSAVYLCASSLVWGGNEQFFGPGTRLTVL.

The rearrangement links TRBV7-6 to TRBJ2-7; 9 bases map to TRBD2. V shed 5 bases and J 5 bases; nucleotides not matched to a gene: 13. CDR3 length: 16 residues. Germline-derived CDR1 and CDR2 are SGHVS and FNYEAQ. For the CDR3, the DNA is TGTGCCAGCAGCCCTCGGGGTAGCGGGAGTTTAGACGAGCAGTACTTC. Encoded protein: CASSPRGSGSLDEQYF.

V is TRBV1 and J is TRBJ2-7; the D call in the table, TRBD1, was not verified against the DNA. TRBV1 is reported as a pseudogene. The CDR3 length is 15 residues. CDR3 sequence: CTSSQPRGHLSEQYF. The CDR3 nucleotides are TGCACCAGCAGCCAACCCCGGGGACATCTCAGCGAGCAGTACTTC.

The sample holds one count of this clone. The rearrangement joins TRBV6-5 to TRBJ2-7; D perhaps matches TRBD1 (5 bases). Germline-derived CDR1 and CDR2 are MNHEY and SVGAGI. Trimming removed 2 bases from V and 2 bases from J, with 13 bases in between. The CDR3 contains 15 residues. The CDR3 loop is CASSYTQDKTYEQYF. The CDR3 DNA reads TGTGCCAGCAGTTACACCCAGGACAAGACCTACGAGCAGTACTTC.

The CDR3 protein is CASSSQLSSYNEQFF. The CDR3, as DNA: TGTGCCAGCAGTTCCCAGTTGAGCTCCTACAATGAGCAGTTCTTC. J is TRBJ2-1 and V is TRBV6-5; D gene uncertain. The CDR3 extends over 15 amino acids. The ends were cut back, 4 bases at V and 0 bases at J, with 10 bases in the middle. The V gene's germline CDR1 is MNHEY and CDR2 SVGAGI.

This clone turned up a few times. J is TRBJ2-7 and V is TRBV19; 7 bases match TRBD2. Unmatched junction bases numbered 6, after V lost 6 bases and J lost 4 bases. The germline gives CDR1 LNHDA, CDR2 SQIVND (reference sequence). This CDR3 spans 13 amino acids. In DNA, the CDR3 is TGTGCCAGTAGCAGCGGGGAGGGTTACGAGCAGTACTTC. This sequence encodes CASSSGEGYEQYF.

The rearrangement uses TRBV27 and TRBJ2-7; tentative D call: TRBD1 (5 bases). Trimming left V 6 bases short and J 6 bases short, with 21 bases between. CDR3 size: 15 residues. Germline CDR1 reads MNHEY; CDR2 reads SMNVEV (reference sequence). The chain's CDR3 is CASRAPGSRLFEQYF. DNA of the CDR3: TGTGCCAGCAGAGCCCCAGGGTCGCGTCTATTCGAGCAGTACTTC.

The chain recombines TRBV6-5 with TRBJ2-7; TRBD2 aligns across 8 bases. The trim removed 8 bases at V and 6 bases at J, leaving 9 bases unmatched. The CDR3 loop spans 13 amino acids. The germline V gene has CDR1 MNHEY and CDR2 SVGAGI. For the CDR3, the DNA is TGTGCCAGCGGTCCGGGACTAGTTCTCGAGCAGTACTTC. This sequence encodes CASGPGLVLEQYF.

This clone was detected a few times. The chain links TRBV6-6 to TRBJ2-5; perhaps TRBD2 as D (8 bases). Germline values: CDR1 MNHNY, CDR2 SVGAGI (reference sequence). V gave up 2 bases and J gave up 5 bases, with 12 bases separating them. CDR3 length equals 14 residues. The CDR3 DNA follows: TGTGCCAGCAGTTACCGGGAGGGGGCGGAGACCCAGTACTTC. This encodes CASSYREGAETQYF.

The chain combines TRBV6-6 with TRBJ2-7; D uncertain. Between the trimmed V and J ends, which lost 6 bases and 2 bases, there was a span of 11 bases. CDR3 length: 13 amino acids. Germline CDR1 MNHNY, CDR2 SVGAGI (reference sequence). The DNA of the CDR3 is TGTGCCAGCAGCTACGAGGTTCCCTACGAGCAGTACTTC. It encodes CASSYEVPYEQYF.

The J gene is TRBJ2-7, the V gene TRBV5-1; 10 nucleotides agree with TRBD2. The CDR3 runs to 14 residues. Germline loops: CDR1 SGHRS, CDR2 YFSETQ. The J segment lost 2 bases and the V segment lost 3 bases, leaving 2 bases of the junction unmatched. Here the CDR3 DNA reads TGCGCCAGCAGCTGGACTAGCGGAGCCTACGAGCAGTACTTC. This codes for CASSWTSGAYEQYF. The full variable domain, completed using reference TRBV5-1 and TRBJ2-7, is KAGVTQTPRYLIKTRGQQVTLSCSPISGHRSVSWYQQTPGQGLQFLFEYFSETQRNKGNFPGRFSGRQFSNSRSEMNVSTLELGDSALYLCASSWTSGAYEQYFGPGTRLTVT.

V usage is TRBV6-5 and J usage is TRBJ2-2, with unresolved D. The CDR3 spans 11 residues. V lost 6 bases and J lost 3, with 2 bases in between. The germline V gene encodes CDR1 MNHEY and CDR2 SVGAGI. The CDR3 region is CASSHTGELFF. Here the CDR3 DNA reads TGTGCCAGCAGCCACACCGGGGAGCTGTTTTTT.

This clone was counted once. The chain carries TRBV29-1 and TRBJ2-1; D gene unclear. Germline CDR1 SQVTM, CDR2 ANQGSEA. Trimming cost V 3 bases and J 8 bases, with 2 bases left between them. This CDR3 is 9 amino acids long. The CDR3 sequence is CSVEYEQFF. CDR3 bases: TGCAGCGTTGAGTATGAGCAGTTCTTC.

In this sample, this clone turned up a few times. The J gene is TRBJ2-5, the V gene TRBV7-8; the D gene is possibly TRBD2 (5 bases). V dropped 2 bases and J dropped 4 bases, with 11 bases sitting between them. The CDR3 has 14 residues. The germline V gene encodes CDR1 SGHVS and CDR2 FQNEAQ. CDR3: CASSLSNSGETQYF. The CDR3 DNA reads as TGTGCCAGCAGCTTATCTAACAGCGGAGAGACCCAGTACTTC.

Written as DNA, the CDR3 is TGTGCCAGCAGCGTTCCCGGGACCAATGAGCAGTTCTTC. Protein sequence: CASSVPGTNEQFF. This sequence joins TRBV9 and TRBJ2-1; D tentatively reads TRBD1 or TRBD2 (5 bases each). Germline CDR1 SGDLS, CDR2 YYNGEE. The CDR3 covers 13 residues. The V gene lost 2 bases and the J gene lost 6 bases, with 9 bases spanning the gap.

This clone appeared once. V and J are TRBV5-6 and TRBJ2-7; TRBD1 aligns across 7 bases. CDR1 and CDR2 (germline): SGHDT, YYEEEE. The CDR3 contains 15 residues. V shed 4 bases and J 3 bases; nucleotides not matched to a gene: 10. CDR3 sequence reads: CASSLWGTANYEQYF. In nucleotides, the CDR3 is TGTGCCAGCAGCCTGTGGGGGACAGCGAACTACGAGCAGTACTTC.

The chain has TRBV27 and TRBJ1-4; 9 bases fit TRBD1. From germline, CDR1 is MNHEY and CDR2 SMNVEV (reference sequence). J gave up 7 bases and V 5 bases, and 8 bases lay outside the gene matches. CDR3 size: 15 residues. The CDR3 here is CASSANRGLGEKLFF. DNA of the CDR3: TGTGCCAGCAGTGCGAACAGGGGGCTGGGTGAAAAACTGTTTTTT.